The clone carrying this T cell receptor gamma chain was detected only a few times. Its antigen is still unknown. The source of the sample is a study of Vδ1+ human thymocytes. Study-level points and caveats: Donors shared many TRG clonotypes but few TRD clonotypes. Approximately 20% of thymic delta-chain sequences were Vdelta2, with few Vdelta3, unlike blood Vdelta1+ controls. Thymic TRG and TRD repertoires appeared highly polyclonal, with Gaussian CDR3 length distributions.

Sequences come from RNA converted to cDNA by reverse transcription. CDR3 amplicons came from multiplex PCR with pooled V-gene forward and constant-region reverse primers. TCRdb re-called the multiplex PCR reads with CATT. The data contain 30,000 to 45,000 gamma-chain clones, around 20% of them seen just once; the ten biggest clones take up roughly 2%. The germline V gene has CDR1 GITISATS and CDR2 ISYDGTV (reference sequence). This CDR3 contains 15 residues. V shed 2 bases and J 0 bases; nucleotides not matched to a gene: 3. The genes are TRGV9 and TRGJP1. This sequence originates from a girl less than two years old who had congenital heart surgery. Input material: Vdelta1+ gamma-delta thymocytes from the thymus. Subset noted: FACS-sorted CD3+ TCRalphabeta- TCRVdelta1+ TCRVdelta2- thymocytes. The CDR3 here is CALWEGYTTGWFKIF. In nucleotides, the CDR3 is TGTGCCTTGTGGGAGGGCTATACCACTGGTTGGTTCAAGATATTT.